Listed here are 8 T cell receptor beta chains from one sample, sequenced in a study of T cells in localized non-small cell lung cancer (dated by TCRdb to about 2020). The library came from the immunoSEQ multiplex PCR assay. TCRdb provides this immuneACCESS table in a form limited to in-frame rearrangements. Some clones are lacking; in checked studies, under half of them reflect an unresolved V gene, and why the rest are absent is not known. Recorded for this sample are 26,000 or so clones; around 85% of them occurred a single time. The top ten clones comprise around an eighth of the sample. The sample here was peripheral blood, taken before any cancer treatment. These receptors all stem from a female donor over 55 with stage II squamous cell lung carcinoma.

The chain's CDR3 is CASSLVRTSGRNEQFF. In DNA, the CDR3 is TGTGCCAGCAGCTTGGTCCGGACTAGCGGGAGAAATGAGCAGTTCTTC. The chain combines TRBV5-4 with TRBJ2-1; 13 nucleotides line up with TRBD2. The CDR3 is 16 amino acids. Germline V gives CDR1 SGHNT, CDR2 YYREEE (reference sequence). Germline trimming cut 0 bases from V and 7 bases from J; bases unmatched to any gene: 4.

The chain has TRBV28 and TRBJ1-4; TRBD1 matches 9 bases. This CDR3 has 14 residues. CDR1 and CDR2 from the germline V gene are MDHEN and SYDVKM. J was trimmed by 8 bases and V by 4 bases; bases with no gene match: 5. CDR3 protein: CASSSTGGWEKLFF. In nucleotides, the CDR3 is TGTGCCAGCAGTTCTACAGGGGGCTGGGAAAAACTGTTTTTT.

The rearrangement joins TRBV6-1 to TRBJ2-5; D might be TRBD2 (6 bases). The tail of the sequence fits TRBJ2-7 better, so the J call may be wrong. This CDR3 comprises 17 residues. Germline CDR1 is MNHNS and CDR2 is SASEGT. The CDR3 is CASSAPYLALSSYEQYF. The CDR3 DNA reads TGTGCCAGCAGTGCCCCCTACCTAGCGTTGAGCTCCTACGAGCAGTACTTC.

The chain has TRBV30 and TRBJ2-7; 7 nucleotides match TRBD2. The V and J ends lost 2 bases and 7 bases, in that order; junction bases with no gene match: 11. CDR1 is GTSNPN and CDR2 is SVGIG in the germline V gene (reference sequence). The CDR3 is 14 amino acids. The DNA for the CDR3 is TGTGCCTGGAGTTCTAGCGGTGCCTTTGGAGAGCAGTACTTC. Amino acid sequence: CAWSSSGAFGEQYF.

This clone was detected once. The chain is built from TRBV10-3 and TRBJ2-2, with TRBD1 matching over 7 bases. Germline assignment: CDR1 ENHRY and CDR2 SYGVKD. V lost 6 bases to trimming and J lost 0 bases; unmatched junction nucleotides: 13. The length of the CDR3 is 18 residues. CDR3 nucleotide sequence: TGTGCCATCAGACCGGGACAGCAGACCATCGCGAACACCGGGGAGCTGTTTTTT. It is translated as CAIRPGQQTIANTGELFF.

A single count supports this clone. This chain uses TRBV4-2 with TRBJ2-2; 12 positions agree with TRBD2. Trimming removed 0 bases from V and 2 bases from J; junction bases left unmatched: 7. Germline-derived CDR1 and CDR2 are LGHNA and YNFKEQ. The CDR3 covers 19 residues. The CDR3 coding sequence is TGTGCCAGCAGCCAAGATAGACTAGCGGGAGTCTTAAACACCGGGGAGCTGTTTTTT. It codes for CASSQDRLAGVLNTGELFF.

About this clone: This same CDR3 is encoded by further DNA sequences in the sample. The rearrangement links TRBV2 to TRBJ2-1; 9 nucleotides match TRBD2. With V trimmed by 8 bases and J by 5 bases, 4 bases remained unmatched. CDR1 SNHLY and CDR2 FYNNEI come from the germline V gene. The CDR3 is 13 residues long. The CDR3 bases are TGTGCCAGCGGGACTAGCAGAGACAATGAGCAGTTCTTC. It yields the protein CASGTSRDNEQFF.

The genes are TRBV18 and TRBJ1-2; 7 nucleotides align to TRBD1. Germline CDR1 KGHSH, CDR2 LQKENI. The V segment lost 6 bases and the J segment 1 base; nucleotides outside the gene matches: 14. The CDR3 runs to 17 residues. The CDR3 DNA is TGTGCCAGCTCCCCCCAGGGAGGGGGCGGACTTAACTATGGCTACACCTTC. Translation gives CASSPQGGGGLNYGYTF. The variable domain in full, with the rest retrieved from reference TRBV18 and TRBJ1-2, is NAGVMQNPRHLVRRRGQEARLRCSPMKGHSHVYWYRQLPEEGLKFMVYLQKENIIDESGMPKERFSAEFPKEGPSILRIQQVVRGDSAAYFCASSPQGGGGLNYGYTFGSGTRLTVV.